This T cell receptor beta chain was sequenced during a study of shared clonotypes between healthy human individuals. Findings and limits, study-wide: Represented genetic and exposure-history diversity was restricted by having few donors.

The V gene end was trimmed by 5 bases and the J gene end by 2 bases; junction bases not matched to a gene: 12. CDR3 length equals 18 residues. Germline CDR1 and CDR2: LNHDA and SQIVND (reference sequence). In this sample, this clone turned up once. As yet, its antigen is unknown. CD45RO-negative CD8 cells positively selected for CCR7 made up the naive population, which excluded terminally differentiated effector memory CD45RA+ cells. Some clones are missing from TCRdb's copy, which holds only in-frame ones; the method was immunoSEQ multiplex PCR. The table has about 2.2 million clones, just over 90% seen once.

The J gene is TRBJ2-6, the V gene TRBV19; the match to TRBD1 covers 7 bases. The TCR comes from a man between 18 and 35 years old in good health. Some clones in this sample may be carry-over from other donors' samples. Sequencing input: naive CD8+ T cells from PBMCs. The CDR3 protein is CASSEITGASAGANVLTF. The CDR3 DNA reads TGTGCCAGTAGTGAAATTACAGGGGCTTCGGCTGGGGCCAACGTCCTGACTTTC.